The 15 T cell receptor beta chains given below trace back to one sample, sequenced in a study of CD8+CD57+ T cells in acquired aplastic anemia. Genomic DNA, the template, was used for profiling of the TCR beta VDJ and CDR3. TCRdb redid the calling of the reads with MiXCR, one entry per CDR3 protein. Of about 100,000 distinct CDR3 sequences detected, approximately 48% appear once; the ten largest clones hold under 35%. Source material: sorted CD4+, CD8+, or CD8+CD57+ T cells (not recorded which) from PBMCs. The receptors were gathered from a human donor in good health, serving as a control.

Concerning this clonotype: The junction does not match germline at one end; this may be a read error. This sequence joins TRBV20-1 and TRBJ1-5; TRBD1 matches 7 bases. This CDR3 is 15 amino acids long. CDR1 is DFQATT, CDR2 SNEGSKA, per germline (reference sequence). The DNA for the CDR3 is TGCAGTGCTAGAATCCGGGACAGCTACAATCAGCCCCGGCATTTT. Translating gives CSARIRDSYNQPRHF.

This clonotype was counted at least ten times. The V gene is TRBV9, the J gene TRBJ2-2, with D perhaps being TRBD1 or TRBD2 (6 bases each). The CDR3 sequence is 15 residues long. V lost 5 bases and J lost 3, with 14 bases in between. Germline V gene data show CDR1 as SGDLS and CDR2 as YYNGEE. CDR3 in DNA: TGTGCCAGCAGTTCTGGGGGGCTGGACACCGGGGAGCTGTTTTTT. Protein sequence: CASSSGGLDTGELFF.

In this sample, this clonotype turned up many times. This chain joins TRBV5-4 and TRBJ1-1, with no clear D. Germline V lookup: CDR1 SGHNT, CDR2 YYREEE (reference sequence). The CDR3 covers 12 residues. Trimming stripped 5 bases from V and 1 base from J, with 6 bases between. Here the CDR3 DNA reads TGTGCCAGCAGGCGGACGAACACTGAAGCTTTCTTT. This sequence encodes CASRRTNTEAFF.

This clonotype has a count of ten or more. The rearrangement uses TRBV7-2 and TRBJ2-7; D uncertain. This CDR3 region has 13 residues. Germline assignment: CDR1 SGHTA and CDR2 FQGNSA. V lost 1 base to trimming and J lost 1 base, with 5 bases between them. The CDR3 DNA is TGTGCCAGCAGCTTAGGGTTTTCCTACGAGCAGTACTTC. The encoded protein is CASSLGFSYEQYF.

Notes on this clonotype: Sequence at one end of the junction differs from germline and may be a read error. The V gene is TRBV7-2, the J gene TRBJ1-1, with D perhaps TRBD1 (5 bases). In germline, CDR1 is SGHTA, CDR2 FQGNSA. This CDR3 has 13 residues. The CDR3 DNA reads as TGTGCCAGCAATCAGGGCCGCGGGACTGGAGCTTTCTTT. Translated, it gives CASNQGRGTGAFF.

The gene calls are TRBV4-2 and TRBJ2-6, with TRBD1 matching over 12 bases. Germline trimming cut 3 bases from V and 6 bases from J; bases unmatched to any gene: 6. Germline loops: CDR1 LGHNA, CDR2 YNFKEQ. CDR3 length: 17 amino acids. As DNA, the CDR3 is TGTGCCAGCAGCCAGGGACAGGGGGCGAAGGAGGCCAACGTCCTGACTTTC. It specifies CASSQGQGAKEANVLTF.

For this clonotype: Likely a read error: the CDR3 ends without its conserved phenylalanine or tryptophan. The rearrangement uses TRBV7-2 and TRBJ2-5; possibly TRBD2 for D (6 bases). Germline lookup yields CDR1 SGHTA and CDR2 FQGNSA. This CDR3 is 13 amino acids long. The V end was cut by 2 bases, the J end by 5 bases, with 9 bases between. Written as DNA, the CDR3 is TGTGCCAGCAGCTTAAGCAGCGGGGAGACCCAGTACTCC. Amino acid sequence: CASSLSSGETQYS.

This clonotype was recorded many times. This chain uses TRBV13 with TRBJ2-2; 8 nucleotides line up with TRBD1. CDR1 and CDR2 (germline): PRHDT, FYEKMQ (reference sequence). The CDR3 consists of 16 residues. V lost 0 bases and J lost 7; bases outside the gene matches: 7. CDR3 amino acids: CASSLGRQGLGGELFF. For the CDR3, the DNA is TGTGCCAGCAGCTTAGGACGACAGGGGCTAGGCGGGGAGCTGTTTTTT.

This clonotype was recorded many times. The rearrangement uses TRBV12-3 or TRBV12-4 and TRBJ2-3; D gene uncertain. The germline V and J ends were trimmed by 5 bases and 2 bases, with 11 bases remaining between them. This CDR3 has 14 residues. The DNA for the CDR3 is TGTGCCAGCAGTGCAGTGTCCTTCACAGATACGCAGTATTTT. This gives the protein CASSAVSFTDTQYF.

The table lists this clonotype with a few counts. This chain links TRBV29-1 with TRBJ1-2; D is ambiguous. There are 12 residues in the CDR3. The germline gives CDR1 SQVTM, CDR2 ANQGSEA. V gave up 7 bases and J gave up 10 bases, with 19 bases separating them. CDR3 amino acids: CSAQGRAHSYTF. CDR3 sequence (DNA): TGCAGCGCCCAAGGACGGGCCCATTCCTACACCTTC.

V usage is TRBV10-1 and J usage is TRBJ2-1, with D possibly being TRBD2 (5 bases). There are 15 residues in the CDR3. V was pared by 4 bases and J by 5 bases, with 15 bases between. Per germline, CDR1 WNHNN and CDR2 SYGVQD (reference sequence). CDR3 protein: CASSAPSRLNNEQFF. DNA for the CDR3: TGCGCCAGCAGTGCCCCCTCGAGACTAAACAATGAGCAGTTCTTC.

This chain uses TRBV5-1 with TRBJ2-3; 9 bases line up with TRBD2. Trimming cost V 4 bases and J 3 bases; bases outside gene matches: 6. CDR1 SGHRS and CDR2 YFSETQ come from the germline V gene. This CDR3 comprises 15 residues. Here the CDR3 reads CASSVFSGGTDTQYF. CDR3 nucleotides: TGCGCCAGCAGCGTTTTTAGCGGGGGAACAGATACGCAGTATTTT.

The chain carries TRBV2 and TRBJ2-7; TRBD1 aligns across 8 bases. Trimming removed 6 bases from V and 3 bases from J; junction bases left unmatched: 10. This CDR3 has 15 amino acids. Germline V gene data show CDR1 as SNHLY and CDR2 as FYNNEI. The CDR3 nucleotides are TGTGCCAGCAGGGGGAACAGGGGGTATATCTACGAGCAGTACTTC. This gives the protein CASRGNRGYIYEQYF.

As to this clonotype: A much larger clone sits a single nucleotide away, making a read error possible. The CDR3 carries no conserved terminal phenylalanine or tryptophan, so it likely arises from a read error. V is TRBV27 and J is TRBJ1-5; TRBD1 matches 9 bases. This CDR3 spans 15 amino acids. Germline V gene sequence: CDR1 MNHEY, CDR2 SMNVEV (reference sequence). V shed 7 bases, J shed 1 base, and the junction held 5 bases outside the gene matches. The CDR3, as DNA: TGTGCCAGCAAACGACAGGGGGGGAGCAATCAGCCCCAGCATCTT. This codes for CASKRQGGSNQPQHL.

The gene calls are TRBV7-2 and TRBJ2-5, with 8 bases that match TRBD2. Germline V gives CDR1 SGHTA, CDR2 FQGNSA. The CDR3 is made up of 14 amino acids. The ends lost 5 bases at V and 2 bases at J; junction bases unmatched: 4. Written as DNA, the CDR3 is TGTGCCAGCAGCATACTAGCGGAGCAAGAGACCCAGTACTTC. It is translated as CASSILAEQETQYF.